This record looks at one T cell receptor beta chain sequence and its context. This entry is derived from a study of blood T cell repertoires in COVID-19. In the study overall: Acute and convalescent COVID-19 samples came from the United States, Italy and Spain. The analysed material was cDNA or gDNA that came from T cells, B-cell-depleted T cells, or PBMCs.

Participants reported their clinical history, and cohort assignment relied on those reports. Original analysis: Reference gene primer amplification yielded estimated nucleated cell counts. Profiling relied on immunoSEQ multiplex PCR, and the TCRdb table lists in-frame clones only, not all of them. V and J calls and clone size are those listed in that table; D and trimming were worked out from the DNA. This table has about 200,000 clones, around 88% appearing once. CDR3 length: 17 amino acids. Looked up from germline, CDR1 is MDHEN and CDR2 is SYDVKM. V was pared by 4 bases and J by 5 bases, with 15 bases of the junction left unmatched.

Sequencing was carried out using PBMCs or T cells enriched from blood (not recorded which). The TCR originated in a man between 35 and 55 years old with acute COVID-19. This chain connects TRBV28 to TRBJ2-7; 9 positions agree with TRBD1. The chain's CDR3 is CASSSFPGDRVGNEQYF. DNA of the CDR3: TGTGCCAGCAGTTCCTTCCCAGGGGACAGGGTAGGAAACGAGCAGTACTTC.